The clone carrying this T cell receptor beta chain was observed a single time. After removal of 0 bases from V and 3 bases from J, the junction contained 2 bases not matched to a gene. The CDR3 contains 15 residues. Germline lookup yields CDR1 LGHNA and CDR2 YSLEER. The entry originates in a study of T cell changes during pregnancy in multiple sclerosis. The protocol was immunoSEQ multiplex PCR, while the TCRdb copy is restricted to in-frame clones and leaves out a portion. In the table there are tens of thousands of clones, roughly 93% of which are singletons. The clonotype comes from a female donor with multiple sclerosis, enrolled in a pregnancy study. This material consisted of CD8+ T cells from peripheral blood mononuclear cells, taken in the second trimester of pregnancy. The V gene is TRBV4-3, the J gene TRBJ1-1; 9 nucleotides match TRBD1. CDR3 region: CASSQDTGGYTEAFF. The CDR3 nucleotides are TGCGCCAGCAGCCAAGATACAGGGGGCTACACTGAAGCTTTCTTT.